This T cell receptor (beta chain) was sequenced in a study of cytomegalovirus exposure and HLA in healthy donors. The study ran its PCR with 60 Vbeta and 13 Jbeta primers. Generated by immunoSEQ multiplex PCR, the TCRdb table keeps only in-frame clones and is missing some. Recorded for this sample: approximately 110,000 clones. This CDR3 spans 13 amino acids. Germline CDR1 and CDR2: MNHEY and SMNVEV (reference sequence). Between the trimmed V and J ends, which lost 5 bases and 8 bases, there was a span of 12 bases. The sequenced sample was PBMCs. The receptor's source is a man aged 50-59 years in good health and CMV-seronegative. This chain uses TRBV27 with TRBJ1-4, with a tentative D call TRBD1 (6 bases). The CDR3 region has the DNA TGTGCCAGCAGTCAAGAACAGGGAGAAAAACTGTTTTTT. It specifies CASSQEQGEKLFF.